These 8 T cell receptor beta chains originate from one sample sequenced in a study of shared clonotypes between healthy human individuals (dated by TCRdb to 2018 to 2021). Libraries came from the immunoSEQ multiplex PCR assay. TCRdb limited this immuneACCESS table to in-frame rearrangements with V and J called. A share of clones is missing; checked studies link under half to unresolved V genes, and the rest is unexplained. In all, the sample holds around 2.5 million clones, and roughly 93% of those were seen once. Of the sample, about 0.34% falls within the top ten clones. Sequenced sample: naive CD4+ T cells from PBMCs. The label giving this sample's cell subset or site can be read as: CD45RA+ positively selected. The receptor set was obtained from a young man in good health. Some clones in this sample may be carry-over from other donors' samples.

For this clone: Compared with germline, one end of the junction differs, possibly owing to a read error. The V and J genes are TRBV4-2 and TRBJ1-2; 10 nucleotides line up with TRBD1. Per germline, CDR1 LGHNA and CDR2 YNFKEQ. The CDR3 length is 15 residues. This CDR3 reads CACSQPGRDRGGYTF. The CDR3 bases are TGTGCCTGCAGCCAACCGGGCAGGGACAGGGGTGGCTACACCTTC.

V gene TRBV19 combines with J gene TRBJ1-5; no clear D gene. Germline CDR1 is LNHDA and CDR2 is SQIVND (reference sequence). V was clipped by 6 bases and J by 7 bases, with 13 bases between them. The CDR3 has 13 amino acids. CDR3 bases: TGTGCCAGTAGGGACCCAGGCGGGCAGCCCCAGCATTTT. It encodes CASRDPGGQPQHF.

V usage is TRBV6-6 and J usage is TRBJ1-5; 7 nucleotides align to TRBD1. V was pared by 4 bases and J by 2 bases, with 2 bases of the junction left unmatched. Germline V gene data show CDR1 as MNHNY and CDR2 as SVGAGI (reference sequence). The CDR3 has 14 residues. The CDR3 protein is CASSSGTGNQPQHF. The CDR3 region has the DNA TGTGCCAGCAGTTCAGGGACAGGCAATCAGCCCCAGCATTTT.

The chain recombines TRBV9 with TRBJ2-1; maybe TRBD2 (6 bases). The CDR3 has 15 residues. Germline values: CDR1 SGDLS, CDR2 YYNGEE. V gave up 6 bases and J gave up 4 bases, with 17 bases separating them. The chain's CDR3 is CASNQGSGQYNEQFF. The CDR3 nucleotides read TGTGCCAGCAACCAAGGGAGCGGGCAGTACAATGAGCAGTTCTTC. Complete variable domain (other parts from reference TRBV9 and TRBJ2-1): DSGVTQTPKHLITATGQRVTLRCSPRSGDLSVYWYQQSLDQGLQFLIQYYNGEERAKGNILERFSAQQFPDLHSELNLSSLELGDSALYFCASNQGSGQYNEQFFGPGTRLTVL.

The J gene is TRBJ1-1, the V gene TRBV5-1, with unresolved D. The CDR3 is made up of 15 amino acids. Germline V CDR1 and CDR2: SGHRS, YFSETQ. V shed 5 bases and J shed 0 bases, with 14 bases lying between them. The CDR3 DNA reads as TGCGCCAGCAGGTTTAGGACCGCCATGAACACTGAAGCTTTCTTT. It encodes CASRFRTAMNTEAFF. Using reference TRBV5-1 and TRBJ1-1 for the parts outside the CDR3, the full variable domain is KAGVTQTPRYLIKTRGQQVTLSCSPISGHRSVSWYQQTPGQGLQFLFEYFSETQRNKGNFPGRFSGRQFSNSRSEMNVSTLELGDSALYLCASRFRTAMNTEAFFGQGTRLTVV.

The chain uses TRBV10-1 and TRBJ2-1; 11 bases agree with TRBD2. This CDR3 has 14 amino acids. Germline CDR1 reads WNHNN; CDR2 reads SYGVQD (reference sequence). The V segment lost 8 bases and the J segment 4 bases; nucleotides outside the gene matches: 4. CDR3 amino acids: CASETSGGYNEQFF. The CDR3 DNA is TGCGCCAGCGAAACTAGCGGGGGTTACAATGAGCAGTTCTTC.

The rearrangement links TRBV5-1 to TRBJ2-1; TRBD2 agrees at 14 bases. CDR1 and CDR2 (germline): SGHRS, YFSETQ. The CDR3 length is 17 residues. Trimming cost V 4 bases and J 3 bases; bases outside gene matches: 6. The CDR3 reads CASSPGLAGGFYNEQFF. CDR3 coding DNA: TGCGCCAGCAGCCCTGGACTAGCGGGAGGTTTCTACAATGAGCAGTTCTTC. The full variable domain, its missing parts supplied by reference TRBV5-1 and TRBJ2-1, is KAGVTQTPRYLIKTRGQQVTLSCSPISGHRSVSWYQQTPGQGLQFLFEYFSETQRNKGNFPGRFSGRQFSNSRSEMNVSTLELGDSALYLCASSPGLAGGFYNEQFFGPGTRLTVL.

The gene calls are TRBV5-8 and TRBJ2-7; 9 bases agree with TRBD1. CDR3 length: 14 residues. Germline-derived CDR1 and CDR2 are SGHTS and YDEGEE. V was pared by 2 bases and J by 7 bases, with 7 bases of the junction left unmatched. The CDR3 DNA is TGTGCCAGCAGCTTACAGGGGGCGTCGACAGAGCAGTACTTC. This codes for CASSLQGASTEQYF.